Below, 9 T cell receptor beta chains from the same sample are listed, as sequenced in a study of T cell clonotyping in hematopoietic cell transplantation. The time point: recipient sample about 28 days before transplant, after cytoreduction. Using immunoSEQ multiplex PCR, the repertoire was profiled, and TCRdb retains in-frame clones only, with some absent. The data show about 770 clones, with roughly half seen just once and 41% held by the top ten. Specimen: peripheral blood mononuclear cells, collected before stem cell transplant. These receptors all come from a man over 45 with myelofibrosis. Some clones in this sample may be carry-over from other donors' samples.

The J gene is TRBJ2-7, the V gene TRBV29-1, with D tentatively TRBD1 or TRBD2 (5 bases each). Trimming shortened V by 6 bases and J by 2 bases, and 11 bases separated the two germline ends. The CDR3 extends over 12 amino acids. CDR1 is SQVTM, CDR2 ANQGSEA, per germline. CDR3 sequence (DNA): TGCAGCGTGTGGGACCTAGCCTACGAGCAGTACTTC. The encoded protein is CSVWDLAYEQYF.

V usage is TRBV5-1 and J usage is TRBJ2-7; D is unclear. The CDR3 consists of 14 residues. V was shortened by 0 bases and J by 5 bases, with 12 bases between the two germline ends. Germline assignment: CDR1 SGHRS and CDR2 YFSETQ. This chain's CDR3 is CASSLDDVVDEQYF. CDR3 nucleotide sequence: TGCGCCAGCAGCTTGGATGATGTAGTCGACGAGCAGTACTTC.

This chain joins TRBV18 and TRBJ1-6, with D maybe TRBD1 (6 bases). V was shortened by 3 bases and J by 10 bases, with 10 bases between the two germline ends. Germline assignment: CDR1 KGHSH and CDR2 LQKENI. The CDR3 spans 13 residues. CDR3 in amino acids: CASSPDRSSPLHF. The DNA for the CDR3 is TGTGCCAGCTCACCCGACAGGTCCTCACCCCTCCACTTT.

This sequence joins TRBV30 and TRBJ1-2; 8 nucleotides match TRBD1. Germline V gene lookup returns CDR1 GTSNPN and CDR2 SVGIG (reference sequence). The CDR3 is made up of 13 amino acids. The V gene end was trimmed by 4 bases and the J gene end by 6 bases; junction bases not matched to a gene: 7. The CDR3 region is CAWNRGTGDGYTF. DNA of the CDR3: TGTGCCTGGAACCGTGGGACAGGCGATGGCTACACCTTC.

The J gene is TRBJ1-1, the V gene TRBV6-6; tentative D call: TRBD1 (5 bases). Germline V lookup: CDR1 MNHNY, CDR2 SVGAGI (reference sequence). The CDR3 loop spans 15 amino acids. V was clipped by 0 bases and J by 0 bases, with 8 bases between them. The CDR3 reads CASSYSGTVNTEAFF. CDR3 bases: TGTGCCAGCAGTTACTCTGGGACGGTGAACACTGAAGCTTTCTTT.

This clone appeared a few times. The chain employs TRBV5-1 and TRBJ1-2, with TRBD1 identical over 7 bases. The CDR3 contains 13 residues. CDR1 and CDR2 (germline): SGHRS, YFSETQ. The V segment lost 2 bases and the J segment 6 bases; nucleotides outside the gene matches: 4. This CDR3 is CASSFGRGNGYTF. The CDR3 nucleotides read TGCGCCAGCAGCTTTGGCAGGGGGAATGGCTACACCTTC.

V gene TRBV30 combines with J gene TRBJ1-6; D remains unclear. V was shortened by 2 bases and J by 5 bases, with 10 bases between the two germline ends. Germline CDR1 GTSNPN, CDR2 SVGIG (reference sequence). The CDR3 runs 14 residues. The CDR3 sequence: CAWSRGQDNSPLHF. In DNA form, the CDR3 reads TGTGCCTGGAGTAGAGGGCAGGATAATTCACCCCTCCACTTT.

The genes are TRBV6-5 and TRBJ2-5, with 11 nucleotides matching TRBD1. The CDR3 totals 16 residues. Germline lookup yields CDR1 MNHEY and CDR2 SVGAGI. V lost 4 bases, J lost 4 bases, and 8 bases stayed unmatched. CDR3 nucleotides: TGTGCCAGCAGTTTTGGGACAGGGGGTTCGGGAGAGACCCAGTACTTC. This sequence encodes CASSFGTGGSGETQYF.

This clone is large within its sample. The V and J genes are TRBV29-1 and TRBJ2-7; 8 bases line up with TRBD1. There are 14 residues in the CDR3. The junction had 8 bases not matched to a gene; V was cut back by 5 bases and J by 2 bases. Germline values: CDR1 SQVTM, CDR2 ANQGSEA. The CDR3 here is CSVWGTGITYEQYF. The DNA for the CDR3 is TGCAGCGTTTGGGGGACAGGAATCACCTACGAGCAGTACTTC.